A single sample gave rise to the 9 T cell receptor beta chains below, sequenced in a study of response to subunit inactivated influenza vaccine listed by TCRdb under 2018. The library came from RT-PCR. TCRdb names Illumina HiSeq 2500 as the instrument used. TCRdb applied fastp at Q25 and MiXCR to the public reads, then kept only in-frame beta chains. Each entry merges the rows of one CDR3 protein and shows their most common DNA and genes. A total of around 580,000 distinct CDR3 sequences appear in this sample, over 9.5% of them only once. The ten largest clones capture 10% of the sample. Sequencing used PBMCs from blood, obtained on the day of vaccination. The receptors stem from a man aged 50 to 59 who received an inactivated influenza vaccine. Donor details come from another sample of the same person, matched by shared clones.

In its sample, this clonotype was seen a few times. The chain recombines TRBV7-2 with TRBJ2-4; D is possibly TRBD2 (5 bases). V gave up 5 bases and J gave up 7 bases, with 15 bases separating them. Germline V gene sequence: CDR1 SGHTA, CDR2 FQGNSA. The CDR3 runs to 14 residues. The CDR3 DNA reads TGTGCCAGCAGCCCCGGTACACGGAGGAACATTCAGTACTTC. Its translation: CASSPGTRRNIQYF. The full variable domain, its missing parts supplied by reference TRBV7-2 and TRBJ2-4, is GAGVSQSPSNKVTEKGKDVELRCDPISGHTALYWYRQSLGQGLEFLIYFQGNSAPDKSGLPSDRFSAERTGGSVSTLTIQRTQQEDSAVYLCASSPGTRRNIQYFGAGTRLSVL.

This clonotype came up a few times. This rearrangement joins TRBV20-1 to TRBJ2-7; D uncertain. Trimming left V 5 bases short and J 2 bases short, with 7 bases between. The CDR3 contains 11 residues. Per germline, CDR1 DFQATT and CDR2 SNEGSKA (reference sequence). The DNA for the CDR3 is TGCAGTGCTCGAGTACCCTACGAGCAGTACTTC. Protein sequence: CSARVPYEQYF.

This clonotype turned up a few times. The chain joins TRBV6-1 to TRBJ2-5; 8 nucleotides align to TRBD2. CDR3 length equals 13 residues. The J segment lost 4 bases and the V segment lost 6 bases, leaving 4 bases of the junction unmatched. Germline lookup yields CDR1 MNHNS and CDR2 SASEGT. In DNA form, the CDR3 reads TGTGCCAGCAGAAAAGCGGGGGTAGAGACCCAGTACTTC. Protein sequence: CASRKAGVETQYF.

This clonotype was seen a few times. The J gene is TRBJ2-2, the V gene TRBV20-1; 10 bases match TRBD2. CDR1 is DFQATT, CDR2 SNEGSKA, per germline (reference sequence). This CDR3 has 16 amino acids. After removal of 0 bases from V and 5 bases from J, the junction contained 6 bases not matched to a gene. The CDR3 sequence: CSARDLAGASTGELFF. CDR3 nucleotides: TGCAGTGCTAGAGACCTAGCGGGAGCTAGTACCGGGGAGCTGTTTTTT.

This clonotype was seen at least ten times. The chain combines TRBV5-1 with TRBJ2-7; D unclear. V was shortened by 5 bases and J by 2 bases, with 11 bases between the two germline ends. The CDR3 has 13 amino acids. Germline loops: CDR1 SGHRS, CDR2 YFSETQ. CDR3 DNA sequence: TGCGCCAGCAGTGGGCAGATTACCTACGAGCAGTACTTC. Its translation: CASSGQITYEQYF.

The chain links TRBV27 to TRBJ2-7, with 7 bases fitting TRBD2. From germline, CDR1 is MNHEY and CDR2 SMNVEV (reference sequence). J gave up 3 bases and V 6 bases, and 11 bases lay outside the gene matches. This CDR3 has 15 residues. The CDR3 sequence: CASSPSGTPLYEQYF. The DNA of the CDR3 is TGTGCCAGCAGCCCAAGCGGGACCCCACTCTACGAGCAGTACTTC.

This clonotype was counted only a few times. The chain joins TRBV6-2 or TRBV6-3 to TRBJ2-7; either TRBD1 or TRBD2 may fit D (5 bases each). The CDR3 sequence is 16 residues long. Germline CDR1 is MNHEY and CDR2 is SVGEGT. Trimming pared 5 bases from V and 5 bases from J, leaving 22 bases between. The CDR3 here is CASSGPGRNSLNEQYF. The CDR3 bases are TGTGCCAGCAGTGGACCGGGACGGAACAGCCTGAACGAGCAGTACTTC.

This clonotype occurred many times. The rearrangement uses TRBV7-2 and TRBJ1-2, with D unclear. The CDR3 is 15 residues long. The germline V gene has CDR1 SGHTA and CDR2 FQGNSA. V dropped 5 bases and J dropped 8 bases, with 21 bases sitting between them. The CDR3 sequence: CASSPTMGTTRGYTF. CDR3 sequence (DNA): TGTGCCAGCAGCCCGACAATGGGCACCACCCGGGGCTACACCTTC.

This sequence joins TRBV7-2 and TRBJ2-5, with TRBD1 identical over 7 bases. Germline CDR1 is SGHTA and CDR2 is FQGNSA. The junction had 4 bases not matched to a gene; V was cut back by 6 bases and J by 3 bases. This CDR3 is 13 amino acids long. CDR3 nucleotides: TGTGCCAGCAGTCGCGGACAGGAAGAGACCCAGTACTTC. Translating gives CASSRGQEETQYF.